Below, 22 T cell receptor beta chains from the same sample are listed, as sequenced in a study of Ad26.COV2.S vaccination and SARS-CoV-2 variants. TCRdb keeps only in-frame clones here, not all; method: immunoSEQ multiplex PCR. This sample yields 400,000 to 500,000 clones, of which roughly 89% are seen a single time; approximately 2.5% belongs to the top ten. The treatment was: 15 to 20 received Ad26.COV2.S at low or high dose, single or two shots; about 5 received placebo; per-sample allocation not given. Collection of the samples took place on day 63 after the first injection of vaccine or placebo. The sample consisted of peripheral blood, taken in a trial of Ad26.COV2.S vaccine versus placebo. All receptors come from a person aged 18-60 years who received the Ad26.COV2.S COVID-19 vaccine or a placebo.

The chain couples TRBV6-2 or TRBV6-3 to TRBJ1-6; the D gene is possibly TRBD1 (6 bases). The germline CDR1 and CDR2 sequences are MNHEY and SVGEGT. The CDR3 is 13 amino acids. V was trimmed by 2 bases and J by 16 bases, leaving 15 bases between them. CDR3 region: CASSYPLQGYLHF. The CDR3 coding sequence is TGTGCCAGCAGTTACCCCCTACAGGGATATCTCCACTTT.

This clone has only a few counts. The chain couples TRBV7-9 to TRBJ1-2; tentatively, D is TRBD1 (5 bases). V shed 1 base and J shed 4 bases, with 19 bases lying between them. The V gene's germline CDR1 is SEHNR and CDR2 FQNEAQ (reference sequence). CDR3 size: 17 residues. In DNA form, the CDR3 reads TGTGCCAGCAGCTTAGGAGGTTCGGCAGGGCTTGGCTATGGCTACACCTTC. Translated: CASSLGGSAGLGYGYTF.

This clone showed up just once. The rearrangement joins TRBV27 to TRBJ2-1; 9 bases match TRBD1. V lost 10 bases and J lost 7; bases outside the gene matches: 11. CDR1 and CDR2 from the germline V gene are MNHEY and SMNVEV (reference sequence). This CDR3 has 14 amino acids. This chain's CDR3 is CAINRDREGNEQFF. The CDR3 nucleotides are TGTGCCATCAACCGGGACAGGGAGGGGAATGAGCAGTTCTTC.

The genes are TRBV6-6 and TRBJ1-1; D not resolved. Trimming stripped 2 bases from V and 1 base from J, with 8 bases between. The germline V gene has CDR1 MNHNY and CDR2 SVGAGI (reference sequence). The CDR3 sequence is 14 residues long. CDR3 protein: CASSYPPENTEAFF. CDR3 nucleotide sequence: TGTGCCAGCAGTTACCCGCCTGAGAACACTGAAGCTTTCTTT.

The CDR3 loop is CASSHGKGQAFF. As DNA, the CDR3 is TGTGCCAGCAGCCACGGGAAGGGGCAGGCTTTCTTT. The V call is TRBV11-1, the J call TRBJ1-1; TRBD1 is a possible D gene (5 bases). The length of the CDR3 is 12 residues. Germline V gene lookup returns CDR1 SGHAT and CDR2 FQDESV (reference sequence). Trimming took off 5 bases at V and 11 bases at J, with 15 bases between the two ends.

CDR3 in amino acids: CASSAVGTSGNEQFF. CDR3 bases: TGTGCCAGCAGCGCCGTCGGGACTAGCGGAAATGAGCAGTTCTTC. The chain joins TRBV9 to TRBJ2-1; 11 bases map to TRBD2. This CDR3 contains 15 residues. The V gene end was trimmed by 3 bases and the J gene end by 7 bases; junction bases not matched to a gene: 6. The germline V gene has CDR1 SGDLS and CDR2 YYNGEE. Using reference TRBV9 and TRBJ2-1 for the parts outside the CDR3, the full variable domain is DSGVTQTPKHLITATGQRVTLRCSPRSGDLSVYWYQQSLDQGLQFLIQYYNGEERAKGNILERFSAQQFPDLHSELNLSSLELGDSALYFCASSAVGTSGNEQFFGPGTRLTVL.

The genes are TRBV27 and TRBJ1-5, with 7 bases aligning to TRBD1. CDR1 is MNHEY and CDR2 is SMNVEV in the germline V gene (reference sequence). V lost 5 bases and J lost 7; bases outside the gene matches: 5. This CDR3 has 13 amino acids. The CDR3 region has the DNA TGTGCCAGCAGTCAAGGCAGGGGGCAGCCCCAGCATTTT. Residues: CASSQGRGQPQHF.

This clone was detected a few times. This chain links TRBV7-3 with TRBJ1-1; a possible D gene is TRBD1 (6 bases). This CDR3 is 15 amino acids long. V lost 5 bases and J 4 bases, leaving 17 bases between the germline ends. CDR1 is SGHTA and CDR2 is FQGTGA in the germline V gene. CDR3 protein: CASSPFGGVFTEAFF. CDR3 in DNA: TGTGCCAGCAGCCCCTTTGGGGGCGTCTTCACTGAAGCTTTCTTT.

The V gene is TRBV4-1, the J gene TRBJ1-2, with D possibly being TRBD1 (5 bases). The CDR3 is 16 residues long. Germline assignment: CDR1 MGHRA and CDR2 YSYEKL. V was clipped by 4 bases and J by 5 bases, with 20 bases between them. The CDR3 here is CASSRDHAGGFYGYTF. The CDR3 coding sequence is TGCGCCAGCAGCCGCGATCACGCTGGGGGGTTTTATGGCTACACCTTC.

CDR3 sequence reads: CATSDFFQGVGELFF. CDR3 DNA: TGTGCCACCAGTGATTTCTTCCAGGGGGTCGGGGAGCTGTTTTTT. V and J are TRBV24-1 and TRBJ2-2, with 7 bases aligning to TRBD1. Trimming cost V 1 base and J 7 bases; bases outside gene matches: 5. This CDR3 is built from 15 residues. CDR1 and CDR2 (germline): KGHDR, SFDVKD.

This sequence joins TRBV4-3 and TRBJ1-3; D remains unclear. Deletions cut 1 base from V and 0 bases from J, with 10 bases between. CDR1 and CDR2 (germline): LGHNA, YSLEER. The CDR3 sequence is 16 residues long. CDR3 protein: CASSQGGQLSGNTIYF. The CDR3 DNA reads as TGCGCCAGCAGCCAAGGAGGCCAGCTCTCTGGAAACACCATATATTTT.

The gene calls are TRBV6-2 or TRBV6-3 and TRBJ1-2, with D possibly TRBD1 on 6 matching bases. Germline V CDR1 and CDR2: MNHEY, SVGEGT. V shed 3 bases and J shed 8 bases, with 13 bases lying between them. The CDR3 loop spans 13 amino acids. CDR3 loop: CASSYSGERGYTF. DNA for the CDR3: TGTGCCAGCAGTTATTCAGGGGAGAGGGGCTACACCTTC.

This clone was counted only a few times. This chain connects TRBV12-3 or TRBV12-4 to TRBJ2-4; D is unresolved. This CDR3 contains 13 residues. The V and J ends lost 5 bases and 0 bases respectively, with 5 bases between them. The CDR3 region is CASSLEAKNIQYF. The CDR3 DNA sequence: TGTGCCAGCAGTCTAGAAGCCAAAAACATTCAGTACTTC.

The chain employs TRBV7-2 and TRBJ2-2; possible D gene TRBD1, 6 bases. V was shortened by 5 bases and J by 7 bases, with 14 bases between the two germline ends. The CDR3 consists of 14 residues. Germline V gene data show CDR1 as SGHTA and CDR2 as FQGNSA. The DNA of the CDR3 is TGTGCCAGCAGCCTCAGGGGTGATGGCGGGGAGCTGTTTTTT. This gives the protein CASSLRGDGGELFF.

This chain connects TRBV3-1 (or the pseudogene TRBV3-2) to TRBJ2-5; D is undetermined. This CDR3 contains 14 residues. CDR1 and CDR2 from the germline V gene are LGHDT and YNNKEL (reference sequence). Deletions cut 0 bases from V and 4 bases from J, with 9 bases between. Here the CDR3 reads CASSQDPTGETQYF. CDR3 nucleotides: TGTGCCAGCAGCCAAGATCCCACTGGAGAGACCCAGTACTTC.

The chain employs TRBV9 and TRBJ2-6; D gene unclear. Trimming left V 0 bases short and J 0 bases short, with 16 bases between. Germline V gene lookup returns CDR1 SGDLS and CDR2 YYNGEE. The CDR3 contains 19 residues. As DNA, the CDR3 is TGTGCCAGCAGCGTAGATAGCCAAGGGCTAACCTCTGGGGCCAACGTCCTGACTTTC. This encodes CASSVDSQGLTSGANVLTF.

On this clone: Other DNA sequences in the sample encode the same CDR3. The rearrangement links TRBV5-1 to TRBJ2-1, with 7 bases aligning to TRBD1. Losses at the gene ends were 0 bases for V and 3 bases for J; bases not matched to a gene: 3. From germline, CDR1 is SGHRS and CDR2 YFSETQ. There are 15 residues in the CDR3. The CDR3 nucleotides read TGCGCCAGCAGCTTGGGAGGGGGCGACTACAATGAGCAGTTCTTC. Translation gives CASSLGGGDYNEQFF.

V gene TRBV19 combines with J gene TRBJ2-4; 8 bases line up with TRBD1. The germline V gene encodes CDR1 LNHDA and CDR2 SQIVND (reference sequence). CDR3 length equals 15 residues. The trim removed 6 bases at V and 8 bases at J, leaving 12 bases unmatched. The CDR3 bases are TGTGCCAGTAGACGGCTGACAGGGGCGAGAGACATTCAGTACTTC. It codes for CASRRLTGARDIQYF.

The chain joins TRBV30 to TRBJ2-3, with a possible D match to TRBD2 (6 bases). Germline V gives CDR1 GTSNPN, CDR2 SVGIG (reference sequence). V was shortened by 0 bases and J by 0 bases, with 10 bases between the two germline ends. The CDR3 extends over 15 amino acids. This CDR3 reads CAWSVRGTSTDTQYF. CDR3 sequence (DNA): TGTGCCTGGAGTGTACGCGGGACTAGCACAGATACGCAGTATTTT.

CDR3 sequence reads: CASSPGTGINQPQHF. CDR3 nucleotides: TGCGCCAGCAGTCCCGGGACAGGGATCAATCAGCCCCAGCATTTT. The rearrangement joins TRBV5-1 to TRBJ1-5, with TRBD1 identical over 9 bases. Trimming took 5 bases from V and 3 from J; bases not matched to a gene: 6. Looked up from germline, CDR1 is SGHRS and CDR2 is YFSETQ. The length of the CDR3 is 15 residues.

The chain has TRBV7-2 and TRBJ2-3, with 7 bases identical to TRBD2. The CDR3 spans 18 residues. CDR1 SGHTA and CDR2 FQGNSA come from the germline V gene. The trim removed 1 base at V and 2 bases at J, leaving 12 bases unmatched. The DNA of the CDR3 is TGTGCCAGCAGCTTAGACGGGAGGCCCCCTCCCTTCACAGATACGCAGTATTTT. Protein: CASSLDGRPPPFTDTQYF.

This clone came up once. In DNA form, the CDR3 reads TGTGCCAGCAGTTTGGGGGGGCCCATCACAGATACGCAGTATTTT. Its protein is CASSLGGPITDTQYF. The rearrangement links TRBV6-6 to TRBJ2-3; D is perhaps TRBD2 (7 bases). Trimming left V 4 bases short and J 2 bases short, with 13 bases between. The CDR3 length is 15 residues. Per germline, CDR1 MNHNY and CDR2 SVGAGI (reference sequence).